The sequence of this T cell receptor (beta chain) was determined in a study of T cell changes during pregnancy in multiple sclerosis. Profiling relied on immunoSEQ multiplex PCR, and the TCRdb table lists in-frame clones only, not all of them. The sample has about 100,000 clones; about nine tenths are singletons. The CDR3 spans 15 residues. Unmatched junction bases numbered 6, after V lost 5 bases and J lost 7 bases. Germline V lookup: CDR1 SEHNR, CDR2 FQNEAQ (reference sequence). The genes are TRBV7-9 and TRBJ2-1, with 12 bases aligning to TRBD1. The sample in question was peripheral blood, obtained after pregnancy. The receptor's source is a female donor with multiple sclerosis, enrolled in a pregnancy study. The CDR3 spells CASSEGTGGRNEQFF. CDR3 nucleotides: TGTGCCAGCAGCGAGGGGACAGGGGGCCGGAATGAGCAGTTCTTC. The variable domain in full, with the rest retrieved from reference TRBV7-9 and TRBJ2-1, is DTGVSQNPRHKITKRGQNVTFRCDPISEHNRLYWYRQTLGQGPEFLTYFQNEAQLEKSRLLSDRFSAERPKGSFSTLEIQRTEQGDSAMYLCASSEGTGGRNEQFFGPGTRLTVL.